Detailed here is one T cell receptor beta chain. The antigen is undetermined. The CDR3 has 15 residues. Germline CDR1 is MNHEY and CDR2 is SVGAGI. V trimming: 4 bases; J trimming: 7 bases; junction bases outside the gene matches: 7. Assay used: immunoSEQ multiplex PCR; TCRdb lists only in-frame clones, some missing. The table has about 67,000 clones, over 70% seen once. The record originates from a study of OX40 agonist ivuxolimab in advanced cancers. Study findings and constraints: At doses 0.1 to 3.0 mg/kg, CD4+ and CD8+ clones expanded. Antigen targets of the expanded peripheral T cells went undetermined. Among the nonresponders, some also had low normalized T-cell clonal expansion.

Sequenced here: CD4+ or CD8+ T cells sorted from blood, sampled in a trial of the OX40 agonist ivuxolimab. The rearrangement uses TRBV6-5 and TRBJ1-6; 7 bases align to TRBD1. The TCR sequence derives from an adult with an advanced solid tumor such as melanoma, head and neck, liver or kidney cancer. CDR3 sequence (DNA): TGTGCCAGCAGTTCCAACAGGGGCCCCAATTCACCCCTCCACTTT. Protein product: CASSSNRGPNSPLHF.